The rows below give T cell receptor beta chains drawn from one sample of a study of response to subunit inactivated influenza vaccine. TCRdb re-derived calls from the RT-PCR reads in MiXCR, one entry per CDR3 protein. This sample carries a few hundred thousand distinct CDR3 sequences, approximately 11% of them seen once, and the ten largest clones take 12%. Source: PBMCs from blood, taken 35 to 45 days after vaccination. The receptors stem from a man aged 45-60 years who received an inactivated influenza vaccine. CDR3s include the opening cysteine and the closing phenylalanine or tryptophan. Fields, in order: J gene, V gene, clone size, D gene, CDR3 protein, CDR3 DNA. D genes are given only for firm matches. Rows may omit the clone size; those that give it use once, few, many or a size class.

j_call: TRBJ1-2; v_call: TRBV7-9; clone_size: many; d_call: -; cdr3_aa: CASSAGQNYGYTF; cdr3_nt: TGTGCCAGCAGCGCCGGACAGAACTATGGCTACACCTTC
j_call: TRBJ1-2; v_call: TRBV7-9; clone_size: -; d_call: -; cdr3_aa: CASSSPGTNYGYTF; cdr3_nt: TGTGCCAGCAGCTCCCCGGGGACCAACTATGGCTACACCTTC
j_call: TRBJ2-7; v_call: TRBV4-2; clone_size: few; d_call: TRBD2; cdr3_aa: CASSQETGTIGEYEQYF; cdr3_nt: TGTGCCAGCAGCCAAGAAACCGGGACTATCGGGGAATACGAGCAGTACTTC
j_call: TRBJ2-1; v_call: TRBV5-1; clone_size: many; d_call: TRBD1; cdr3_aa: CASSPRGYHEQFF; cdr3_nt: TGCGCCAGCAGCCCCAGGGGGTACCATGAGCAGTTCTTC
j_call: TRBJ2-1; v_call: TRBV28; clone_size: -; d_call: TRBD2; cdr3_aa: CASSQNLAGLYNEQFF; cdr3_nt: TGTGCCAGCAGCCAAAACTTAGCGGGATTATACAATGAGCAGTTCTTC
j_call: TRBJ2-7; v_call: TRBV25-1; clone_size: once; d_call: -; cdr3_aa: CASSARDGSEQYF; cdr3_nt: TGTGCCAGCAGTGCAAGAGATGGAAGCGAGCAGTACTTC
j_call: TRBJ2-7; v_call: TRBV7-9; clone_size: few; d_call: -; cdr3_aa: CASSLDGSLATYEQYF; cdr3_nt: TGTGCCAGCAGCTTAGATGGCAGCCTCGCCACGTACGAGCAGTACTTC
j_call: TRBJ1-3; v_call: TRBV5-1; clone_size: -; d_call: TRBD1; cdr3_aa: CASSLRKGQGVTGNTIYF; cdr3_nt: TGCGCCAGCAGCTTGAGGAAAGGCCAGGGGGTTACTGGAAACACCATATATTTT
j_call: TRBJ2-7; v_call: TRBV4-2; clone_size: -; d_call: -; cdr3_aa: CASSQGRKVRSDEQYF; cdr3_nt: TGTGCCAGCAGCCAAGGTAGGAAAGTAAGGTCGGACGAGCAGTACTTC
j_call: TRBJ2-7; v_call: TRBV24-1; clone_size: -; d_call: TRBD1; cdr3_aa: CATSDYGQGAGEQYF; cdr3_nt: TGTGCCACCAGTGATTACGGACAGGGGGCTGGGGAGCAGTACTTC
j_call: TRBJ1-1; v_call: TRBV10-1; clone_size: -; d_call: -; cdr3_aa: CASSETDTEAFF; cdr3_nt: TGCGCCAGCAGTGAGACGGACACTGAAGCTTTCTTT
j_call: TRBJ2-1; v_call: TRBV7-2; clone_size: few; d_call: -; cdr3_aa: CASSRVGLGRSYNEQFF; cdr3_nt: TGTGCCAGCAGCCGCGTTGGTTTAGGTAGGTCCTACAATGAGCAGTTCTTC
j_call: TRBJ2-1; v_call: TRBV28; clone_size: -; d_call: -; cdr3_aa: CASSTRRENPGNEQFF; cdr3_nt: TGTGCCAGCAGCACCCGTAGGGAAAACCCGGGGAATGAGCAGTTCTTC
j_call: TRBJ1-1; v_call: TRBV6-2/TRBV6-3; clone_size: -; d_call: -; cdr3_aa: CASILPPNTEAFF; cdr3_nt: TGTGCCAGCATATTGCCACCGAACACTGAAGCTTTCTTT
j_call: TRBJ1-4; v_call: TRBV12-3/TRBV12-4; clone_size: many; d_call: -; cdr3_aa: CASSLSGDEKLFF; cdr3_nt: TGTGCCAGCAGTTTGTCAGGGGATGAAAAACTGTTTTTT
j_call: TRBJ1-5; v_call: TRBV6-1; clone_size: -; d_call: -; cdr3_aa: CASSRGQGSNQPQHF; cdr3_nt: TGTGCCAGCAGCCGCGGCCAGGGAAGTAATCAGCCCCAGCATTTT
j_call: TRBJ2-5; v_call: TRBV10-3; clone_size: many; d_call: TRBD1; cdr3_aa: CAIKRTGEETQYF; cdr3_nt: TGTGCCATCAAGCGGACAGGGGAAGAGACCCAGTACTTC
j_call: TRBJ1-1; v_call: TRBV7-9; clone_size: few; d_call: -; cdr3_aa: CASRSGQNTEAFF; cdr3_nt: TGTGCCAGCAGATCGGGACAGAACACTGAAGCTTTCTTT
j_call: TRBJ2-7; v_call: TRBV12-3/TRBV12-4; clone_size: many; d_call: TRBD1; cdr3_aa: CASSSHTGVGYEQYF; cdr3_nt: TGTGCCAGCAGTTCGCACACAGGGGTAGGCTACGAGCAGTACTTC
j_call: TRBJ1-2; v_call: TRBV25-1; clone_size: -; d_call: -; cdr3_aa: CASSEGRDLGYTF; cdr3_nt: TGTGCCAGCAGTGAGGGACGGGACTTGGGCTACACCTTC
j_call: TRBJ2-3; v_call: TRBV7-9; clone_size: -; d_call: TRBD2; cdr3_aa: CASSQVPSGRKDTQYF; cdr3_nt: TGTGCCAGCAGCCAGGTCCCTAGCGGGAGGAAAGATACGCAGTATTTT
j_call: TRBJ2-3; v_call: TRBV4-3; clone_size: -; d_call: TRBD2; cdr3_aa: CASRASGSMTDTQYF; cdr3_nt: TGCGCCAGCAGGGCTAGCGGGAGTATGACAGATACGCAGTATTTT
j_call: TRBJ2-7; v_call: TRBV20-1; clone_size: -; d_call: TRBD1; cdr3_aa: CSAKRTGGWYEQYF; cdr3_nt: TGCAGTGCTAAAAGGACAGGGGGCTGGTACGAGCAGTACTTC
j_call: TRBJ1-6; v_call: TRBV7-9; clone_size: few; d_call: TRBD1; cdr3_aa: CASSLAGQGARGSPLHF; cdr3_nt: TGTGCCAGCAGCTTAGCAGGACAGGGGGCGCGAGGGTCACCCCTCCACTTT
j_call: TRBJ2-1; v_call: TRBV7-2; clone_size: many; d_call: TRBD2; cdr3_aa: CASSLFARRGGNNEQFF; cdr3_nt: TGTGCCAGCAGCTTATTCGCTAGGCGGGGGGGCAACAATGAGCAGTTCTTC
j_call: TRBJ2-6; v_call: TRBV20-1; clone_size: many; d_call: -; cdr3_aa: CSAVGANVLTF; cdr3_nt: TGCAGTGCTGTTGGGGCCAACGTCCTGACTTTC
j_call: TRBJ2-5; v_call: TRBV20-1; clone_size: many; d_call: -; cdr3_aa: CSARVDIQETQYF; cdr3_nt: TGCAGTGCTAGAGTGGACATCCAAGAGACCCAGTACTTC
j_call: TRBJ2-1; v_call: TRBV28; clone_size: -; d_call: -; cdr3_aa: CASSKGLLPRSQFF; cdr3_nt: TGTGCCAGCAGTAAGGGACTCCTCCCCCGTTCGCAGTTCTTC
j_call: TRBJ2-7; v_call: TRBV6-1; clone_size: few; d_call: -; cdr3_aa: CASTDPGGLGTREQYF; cdr3_nt: TGTGCCAGCACCGATCCGGGCGGATTGGGGACTCGCGAGCAGTACTTC
j_call: TRBJ2-1; v_call: TRBV2; clone_size: -; d_call: -; cdr3_aa: CASSLPSGAVPEQFF; cdr3_nt: TGTGCCAGCAGTCTCCCCTCCGGGGCGGTGCCTGAGCAGTTCTTC
j_call: TRBJ2-1; v_call: TRBV7-9; clone_size: -; d_call: -; cdr3_aa: CASSLKQGYNEQFF; cdr3_nt: TGTGCCAGCAGCTTAAAACAGGGCTACAATGAGCAGTTCTTC
j_call: TRBJ2-7; v_call: TRBV7-8; clone_size: many; d_call: -; cdr3_aa: CASSSRAVGMGSYEQYF; cdr3_nt: TGTGCCAGCAGCTCCCGGGCCGTAGGGATGGGGTCCTACGAGCAGTACTTC
j_call: TRBJ2-7; v_call: TRBV18; clone_size: -; d_call: TRBD2; cdr3_aa: CASSPPGLAGFYEQYF; cdr3_nt: TGTGCCAGCTCACCACCCGGCCTAGCGGGCTTCTACGAGCAGTACTTC
j_call: TRBJ2-7; v_call: TRBV19; clone_size: -; d_call: TRBD1; cdr3_aa: CASSWRTGWGQGTYEQYF; cdr3_nt: TGTGCCAGTAGTTGGAGGACAGGTTGGGGACAGGGAACCTACGAGCAGTACTTC
j_call: TRBJ2-2; v_call: TRBV19; clone_size: -; d_call: TRBD1; cdr3_aa: CASIPTGQGRRRELFF; cdr3_nt: TGTGCCAGTATCCCGACGGGACAGGGAAGGCGGAGGGAGCTGTTTTTT
j_call: TRBJ2-2; v_call: TRBV19; clone_size: many; d_call: TRBD1; cdr3_aa: CASSIEDRDLTGELFF; cdr3_nt: TGTGCCAGTAGTATAGAGGACAGGGATCTCACCGGGGAGCTGTTTTTT
j_call: TRBJ2-3; v_call: TRBV7-2; clone_size: -; d_call: TRBD1; cdr3_aa: CASSPQGARSDTQYF; cdr3_nt: TGTGCCAGCAGCCCCCAGGGGGCGCGTTCAGATACGCAGTATTTT
j_call: TRBJ2-2; v_call: TRBV29-1; clone_size: few; d_call: TRBD2; cdr3_aa: CSVAGTSGQGIPNTGELFF; cdr3_nt: TGCAGCGTCGCCGGGACTAGCGGTCAGGGAATCCCAAACACCGGGGAGCTGTTTTTT
j_call: TRBJ2-1; v_call: TRBV12-3/TRBV12-4; clone_size: few; d_call: -; cdr3_aa: CASKGNNEQFF; cdr3_nt: TGTGCCAGCAAGGGGAACAATGAGCAGTTCTTC
j_call: TRBJ2-1; v_call: TRBV29-1; clone_size: many; d_call: TRBD1; cdr3_aa: CSVKLPGTGPNNEQFF; cdr3_nt: TGCAGCGTCAAGCTTCCAGGGACAGGGCCGAACAATGAGCAGTTCTTC
j_call: TRBJ2-5; v_call: TRBV4-2; clone_size: -; d_call: TRBD2; cdr3_aa: CASSQGGGLREETQYF; cdr3_nt: TGTGCCAGCAGCCAAGGGGGGGGGTTGAGGGAAGAGACCCAGTACTTC
j_call: TRBJ2-3; v_call: TRBV5-1; clone_size: -; d_call: TRBD2; cdr3_aa: CASSVLAGDTQYF; cdr3_nt: TGCGCCAGCAGCGTGTTAGCGGGGGATACGCAGTATTTT
j_call: TRBJ2-7; v_call: TRBV6-2/TRBV6-3; clone_size: many; d_call: -; cdr3_aa: CASSYGTSSTYEQYF; cdr3_nt: TGTGCCAGCAGTTACGGCACTTCGTCTACCTACGAGCAGTACTTC
j_call: TRBJ2-1; v_call: TRBV12-3/TRBV12-4; clone_size: many; d_call: TRBD2; cdr3_aa: CASSLALGLAGPLRQQFF; cdr3_nt: TGTGCCAGCAGTTTAGCCCTAGGACTAGCGGGTCCCCTCAGGCAGCAGTTCTTC
j_call: TRBJ1-4; v_call: TRBV20-1; clone_size: many; d_call: TRBD1; cdr3_aa: CSASGQSDEKLFF; cdr3_nt: TGCAGTGCTTCGGGACAGAGCGATGAAAAACTGTTTTTT
j_call: TRBJ2-5; v_call: TRBV12-3/TRBV12-4; clone_size: -; d_call: -; cdr3_aa: CASSLAGSLETQYF; cdr3_nt: TGTGCCAGCAGTTTAGCAGGGTCGCTAGAGACCCAGTACTTC
j_call: TRBJ2-7; v_call: TRBV6-5; clone_size: few; d_call: -; cdr3_aa: CASSTTFTTSYEQYF; cdr3_nt: TGTGCCAGCAGTACTACTTTTACCACCTCCTACGAGCAGTACTTC
j_call: TRBJ2-1; v_call: TRBV4-3; clone_size: -; d_call: -; cdr3_aa: CASSQDRQNYNEQFF; cdr3_nt: TGCGCCAGCAGCCAAGATAGGCAGAACTACAATGAGCAGTTCTTC
j_call: TRBJ2-7; v_call: TRBV4-2; clone_size: -; d_call: -; cdr3_aa: CASSQDRFGSRYEQYF; cdr3_nt: TGTGCCAGCAGCCAAGATCGCTTCGGAAGTAGGTACGAGCAGTACTTC
j_call: TRBJ2-3; v_call: TRBV7-2; clone_size: -; d_call: TRBD1; cdr3_aa: CASSPAGTVTQYF; cdr3_nt: TGTGCCAGCAGCCCCGCAGGGACAGTAACGCAGTATTTT
j_call: TRBJ1-5; v_call: TRBV7-6; clone_size: few; d_call: -; cdr3_aa: CASSPGSGPQHF; cdr3_nt: TGTGCCAGCAGCCCCGGGTCAGGGCCCCAGCATTTT
j_call: TRBJ2-1; v_call: TRBV29-1; clone_size: many; d_call: TRBD2; cdr3_aa: CSGVYSGRGPNEQFF; cdr3_nt: TGCAGCGGGGTTTATAGCGGGAGGGGCCCCAATGAGCAGTTCTTC